This TCR beta chain was obtained from a study of blood T cells in healthy people across ages. Each sample provided at least 6 micrograms of extracted total RNA. Study results and caveats: The study could not conclusively compare naive and antigen-experienced cells, given its unsorted PBMCs. With age, beta diversity per million T cells declined roughly linearly, significantly by about 40.

V lost 1 base, J lost 3 bases, and 2 bases stayed unmatched. Per germline, CDR1 LGHDT and CDR2 YNNKEL (reference sequence). The CDR3 consists of 15 residues. Alongside a J-beta primer mix, a sample-barcoded 5' primer served in a second PCR lasting roughly 7 to 11 cycles. Every cDNA molecule bore a tag from a template-switch adaptor containing 12 random nucleotides. TCRdb re-called the 5' RACE reads with MiXCR, one entry per CDR3 protein. Found here are 1.8 million or so distinct CDR3 sequences, about two fifths of them singletons; the top ten hold around 23%. To note about this clonotype: What it binds is not known.

The sequencing sample was made of blood. V usage is TRBV3-1 and J usage is TRBJ2-5; TRBD2 matches at 10 bases. This receptor was identified in a human donor in good health. The DNA of the CDR3 is TGTGCCAGCAGCCAAGCGGGACTAGCGAAAGAGACCCAGTACTTC. Amino acids: CASSQAGLAKETQYF.